This T cell receptor (beta chain) was retrieved from a study of shared clonotypes between healthy human individuals. Study-level information: The composition of the donors was a couple of women and a few men aged 18 to 49.

Details on this clone: This CDR3 is also generated by other DNA sequences in the sample.

Profiling relied on immunoSEQ multiplex PCR, and the TCRdb table lists in-frame clones only, not all of them. The sample holds about 480,000 clones, nearly 80% seen once. This CDR3 spans 13 amino acids. Germline values: CDR1 MRHNA, CDR2 SNTAGT. The chain links TRBV6-4 to TRBJ2-2, with 8 positions matching TRBD1. Sequencing used PBMCs. The TCR originated in a middle-aged woman in good health. Some clones in this sample may be carry-over from other donors' samples. The CDR3 loop is CASSDRDTGELFF. DNA of the CDR3: TGTGCTTCATCGGACAGGGACACCGGGGAGCTGTTTTTT.